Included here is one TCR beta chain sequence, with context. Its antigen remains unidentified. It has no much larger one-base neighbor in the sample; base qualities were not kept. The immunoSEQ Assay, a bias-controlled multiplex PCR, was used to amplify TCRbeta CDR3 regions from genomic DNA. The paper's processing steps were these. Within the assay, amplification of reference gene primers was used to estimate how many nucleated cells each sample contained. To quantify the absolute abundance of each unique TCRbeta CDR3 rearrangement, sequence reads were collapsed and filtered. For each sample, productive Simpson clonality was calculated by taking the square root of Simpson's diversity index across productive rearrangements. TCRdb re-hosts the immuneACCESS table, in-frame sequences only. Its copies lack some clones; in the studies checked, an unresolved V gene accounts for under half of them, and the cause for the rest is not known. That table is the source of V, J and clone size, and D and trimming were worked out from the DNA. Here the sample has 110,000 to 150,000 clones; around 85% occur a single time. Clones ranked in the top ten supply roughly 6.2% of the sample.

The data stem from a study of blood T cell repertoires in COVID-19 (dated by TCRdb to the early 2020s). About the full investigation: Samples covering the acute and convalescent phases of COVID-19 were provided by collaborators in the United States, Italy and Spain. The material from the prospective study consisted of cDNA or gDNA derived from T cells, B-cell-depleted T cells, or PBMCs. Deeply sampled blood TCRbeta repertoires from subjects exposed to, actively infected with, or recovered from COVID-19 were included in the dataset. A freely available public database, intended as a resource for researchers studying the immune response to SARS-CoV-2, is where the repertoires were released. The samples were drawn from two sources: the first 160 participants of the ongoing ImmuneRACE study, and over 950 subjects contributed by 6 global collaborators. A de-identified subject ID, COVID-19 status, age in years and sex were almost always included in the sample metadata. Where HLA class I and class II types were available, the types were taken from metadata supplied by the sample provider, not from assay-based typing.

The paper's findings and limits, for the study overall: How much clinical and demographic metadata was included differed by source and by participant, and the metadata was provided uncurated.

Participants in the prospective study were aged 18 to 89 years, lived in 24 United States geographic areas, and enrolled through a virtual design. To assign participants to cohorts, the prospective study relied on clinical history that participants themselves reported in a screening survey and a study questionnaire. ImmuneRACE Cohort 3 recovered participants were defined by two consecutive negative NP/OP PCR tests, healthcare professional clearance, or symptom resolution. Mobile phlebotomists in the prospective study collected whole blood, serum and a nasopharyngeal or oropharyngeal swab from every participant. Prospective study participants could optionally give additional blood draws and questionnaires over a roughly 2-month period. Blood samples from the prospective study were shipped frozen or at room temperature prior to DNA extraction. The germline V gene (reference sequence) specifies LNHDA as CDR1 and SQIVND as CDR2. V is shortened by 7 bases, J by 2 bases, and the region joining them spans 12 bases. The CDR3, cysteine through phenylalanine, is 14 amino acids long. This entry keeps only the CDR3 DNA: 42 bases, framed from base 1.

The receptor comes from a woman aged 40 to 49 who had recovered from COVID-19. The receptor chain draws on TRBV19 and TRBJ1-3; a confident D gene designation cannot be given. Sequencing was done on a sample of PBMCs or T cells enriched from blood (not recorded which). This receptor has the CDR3 CASTPRVTGNTIYF. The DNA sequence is TGTGCCAGTACCCCCCGGGTAACTGGAAACACCATATATTTT.